The clone carrying this T cell receptor (beta chain) was seen many times. Its target is not known. The data were obtained in a study of molecular identifiers for immune sequencing clone quantification. General observations from the study: Clone sizes could be underestimated for highly expanded clones when identical TCR molecules share a barcode.

TCRdb recomputed calls from the PCR reads with MiXCR, one row per CDR3 protein. This table holds 490,000 or so distinct CDR3 sequences, 25% found once. Trimming shortened V by 1 base and J by 4 bases, and 14 bases separated the two germline ends. CDR1 and CDR2 from the germline V gene are LGHNA and YSLEER. The CDR3 has 17 residues. Sequenced sample: naive CD8+ T cells from blood, with Jurkat cell RNA spiked in. Indicated subset: FACS-sorted CD8+CD4-CCR7+CD45RA+ naive T cells. The V gene is TRBV4-3, the J gene TRBJ2-6; D is unclear. This sequence originates from a human donor in good health. Some libraries in this study had Jurkat cell RNA spiked in. CDR3 region: CASSQVGDLSGANVLTF. The CDR3 DNA follows: TGCGCCAGCAGCCAAGTTGGTGACCTTTCCGGGGCCAACGTCCTGACTTTC.